These T cell receptor beta chains were read from a single sample in a study of T cell changes during pregnancy in multiple sclerosis. Profiled with immunoSEQ multiplex PCR; TCRdb holds only in-frame clones, not every one. Here the sample spans approximately 37,000 clones, roughly nine tenths being singletons. The source material was CD4+ T cells from peripheral blood mononuclear cells, sampled before pregnancy. Source of these receptors: a female donor with multiple sclerosis, enrolled in a pregnancy study. Both conserved end residues are part of each CDR3. A D gene is named only where the DNA matches it firmly. Expanded clones get a size class; other rows say once, few or many, or leave the size out.

D	size	V	J	DNA	CDR3
.	.	TRBV18	TRBJ2-3	TGTGCCAGCTCACGTGAACAGGGTAGCACAGATACGCAGTATTTT	CASSREQGSTDTQYF
TRBD2	.	TRBV29-1	TRBJ2-7	TGCAGCGTCGTATCCGGGACTAGCGGGAGGAGGAGATACGAGCAGTACTTC	CSVVSGTSGRRRYEQYF
.	once	TRBV9	TRBJ2-3	TGTGCCAGCAGCGCCCGACTAGTGGCTTCAGATACGCAGTATTTT	CASSARLVASDTQYF
.	.	TRBV19	TRBJ2-3	TGTGCCAGTAGTATTCGGACTAGCACAGATACGCAGTATTTT	CASSIRTSTDTQYF
TRBD2	.	TRBV11-2	TRBJ2-3	TGTGCCAGCAGCTTAGGTGGACTAGCGAACACAGATACGCAGTATTTT	CASSLGGLANTDTQYF
.	.	TRBV6-5	TRBJ2-7	TGTGCCAGCAGTTACTCGAGGGGAGGGGGGTCCTACGAGCAGTACTTC	CASSYSRGGGSYEQYF
TRBD2	.	TRBV4-1	TRBJ2-1	TGCGCCAGCAGCCCTCTAGCGGGAGTCTCCTACAATGAGCAGTTCTTC	CASSPLAGVSYNEQFF
.	.	TRBV11-3	TRBJ2-5	TGTGCCAGCAGCTTAGATTACGCAGGGGGGTACCAAGAGACCCAGTACTTC	CASSLDYAGGYQETQYF
.	.	TRBV19	TRBJ1-5	TGTGCCAGTAGTATATCAGGGGGCAATCAGCCCCAGCATTTT	CASSISGGNQPQHF
TRBD2	.	TRBV5-1	TRBJ2-3	TGCGCCAGCAGCAGCGGGACTAGCGGGGGCACAGATACGCAGTATTTT	CASSSGTSGGTDTQYF
.	.	TRBV5-6	TRBJ2-7	TGTGCCAGCACCCGCGACTCCTACGAGCAGTACTTC	CASTRDSYEQYF
.	.	TRBV11-2	TRBJ1-2	TGTGCCAGCAGCTTAGAGTCGGCAGGGAACTATGGCTACACCTTC	CASSLESAGNYGYTF
TRBD1	.	TRBV29-1	TRBJ2-7	TGCAGCGTTGAAGGACAGGGGGCGAGTGAGCAGTACTTC	CSVEGQGASEQYF
TRBD1	.	TRBV7-2	TRBJ2-1	TGTGCCAGCAGCCCCCCGGGACAGGGTTACAATGAGCAGTTCTTC	CASSPPGQGYNEQFF
.	.	TRBV9	TRBJ1-2	TGTGCCAGCAGCGTAGTCCCGGCAGGAACCAACAACTATGGCTACACCTTC	CASSVVPAGTNNYGYTF
TRBD2	once	TRBV7-3	TRBJ2-7	TGTGCCAGCAGCTTAATAGCGGGGTCCTACGAGCAGTACTTC	CASSLIAGSYEQYF
.	.	TRBV18	TRBJ1-3	TGTGCCAGCTCGGGACTCAGCTCTGGAAACACCATATATTTT	CASSGLSSGNTIYF
TRBD1	once	TRBV30	TRBJ1-5	TGTGCCTGGAGTGTACAACAGGGGGGAAATCAGCCCCAGCATTTT	CAWSVQQGGNQPQHF
TRBD1	.	TRBV28	TRBJ1-4	TGTGCCAGCAGTCCGCCGGGACAGGGGGAAAAACTGTTTTTT	CASSPPGQGEKLFF
.	.	TRBV7-2	TRBJ2-1	TGTGCCAGCAGCTTAGACCCTCCTGGGGGGGAGCAGTTCTTC	CASSLDPPGGEQFF
.	.	TRBV4-3	TRBJ2-3	TGCGCCAGCAGCCAAGATATAGTAAGAAGGAGCGCGCAGTATTTT	CASSQDIVRRSAQYF
.	.	TRBV19	TRBJ2-1	TGTGCCCTGCGGGTGAATAATGAGCAGTTCTTC	CALRVNNEQFF
.	.	TRBV4-2	TRBJ1-5	TGTGCCAGCAGCCAAGACCTGAATCAGCCCCAGCATTTT	CASSQDLNQPQHF
.	.	TRBV4-3	TRBJ2-7	TGCGCCAGCAGCCAAGGGTTAACAGGCCCCTACGAGCAGTACTTC	CASSQGLTGPYEQYF
TRBD2	.	TRBV2	TRBJ2-3	TGTGCCAGCAGCCTAGAGGCGGGAGGGCCCGATACGCAGTATTTT	CASSLEAGGPDTQYF
.	.	TRBV18	TRBJ1-5	TGTGCCAGCTCATCAAAGGACAGCGCCGCCGGGCAGCCCCAGCATTTT	CASSSKDSAAGQPQHF
TRBD1	.	TRBV5-4	TRBJ2-7	TGTGCCAGCAGCTGGACAGGGTCGAGCTACGAGCAGTACTTC	CASSWTGSSYEQYF
TRBD1	.	TRBV28	TRBJ1-5	TGTGCCAGCAGCCCACGGACAGGGCGAAATAATCAGCCCCAGCATTTT	CASSPRTGRNNQPQHF
TRBD2	.	TRBV6-5	TRBJ2-1	TGTGCCAGCAGTTACGGGGGACTAGCGGGAGGCAATGAGCAGTTCTTC	CASSYGGLAGGNEQFF
.	once	TRBV28	TRBJ2-2	TGTGCCAGCAGTTTGAGACAAGGTGGGCTGTTTTTT	CASSLRQGGLFF
.	once	TRBV5-5	TRBJ2-7	TGTGCCAGCAGCTTGGTAGCCAGGGTGAGTTACTACGAGCAGTACTTC	CASSLVARVSYYEQYF
.	once	TRBV2	TRBJ2-1	TGTGCCAGCAGCCTTGGAGGGGGCCAGAATGAGCAGTTCTTC	CASSLGGGQNEQFF
TRBD2	.	TRBV5-1	TRBJ2-3	TGCGCCAGCAGCTTCGGGCTAGCGGGAACCGATACGCAGTATTTT	CASSFGLAGTDTQYF
TRBD2	.	TRBV27	TRBJ2-3	TGTGCCAGCACCGTGGGACTAGCGTTTACAGATACGCAGTATTTT	CASTVGLAFTDTQYF
TRBD2	few	TRBV6-6	TRBJ2-7	TGTGCCAGCAGTTATAGCGGGACTGGACCCTACGAGCAGTACTTC	CASSYSGTGPYEQYF
.	.	TRBV29-1	TRBJ2-3	TGCAGCGTCAAGGGCGGGATTAGCACAGATACGCAGTATTTT	CSVKGGISTDTQYF
TRBD2	.	TRBV7-8	TRBJ2-7	TGTGCCAGCAGCTTATCGCATAGCGGGAACTACGAGCAGTACTTC	CASSLSHSGNYEQYF
.	.	TRBV2	TRBJ2-6	TGTGCCAGCACCCGGGGGGCAGTATCTGGGGCCAACGTCCTGACTTTC	CASTRGAVSGANVLTF
TRBD2	.	TRBV7-3	TRBJ2-3	TGTGCCAGCAGCGCGGGACTAGCGGGAGGCCTAACCTCAGATACGCAGTATTTT	CASSAGLAGGLTSDTQYF
.	once	TRBV19	TRBJ2-6	TGTGCCAGTAGTACCGCGACCAGGGACTCTGGGGCCAACGTCCTGACTTTC	CASSTATRDSGANVLTF
TRBD1	once	TRBV14	TRBJ2-6	TGTGCCAGCAGCCAAGCTAGCCGGGACAGGTTCCACTCTGGGGCCAACGTCCTGACTTTC	CASSQASRDRFHSGANVLTF
TRBD2	.	TRBV11-3	TRBJ2-1	TGTGCCAGCAGCTTAGGATTGGCGGGAGGGCCCTCCTACAATGAGCAGTTCTTC	CASSLGLAGGPSYNEQFF
.	.	TRBV30	TRBJ1-4	TGTGCCTGGAGTGTTATCCAGTGGTGTGTAAGAGGAAAAACTGTTTTT	CAWSVIQWCVRGKTVF
.	.	TRBV5-5	TRBJ1-1	TGTGCCAGCAGCTTGTTTCCGGCGGGGGGATACACTGAAGCTTTCTTT	CASSLFPAGGYTEAFF
.	.	TRBV5-1	TRBJ2-2	TGCGCCAGCAGCTTGGGACTAGCGAACACCGGGGAGCTGTTTTTT	CASSLGLANTGELFF